A single sample gave rise to the 29 T cell receptor beta chains below, sequenced in a study of shared clonotypes between healthy human individuals. Using immunoSEQ multiplex PCR, the repertoire was profiled, and TCRdb retains in-frame clones only, with some absent. The sample holds about 320,000 clones, around 90% seen once. The sequencing sample was made of memory CD8+ T cells sorted from blood. Subset here: CD45RO+ cells pooled with CCR7-negative TemRA cells. The receptors here all came from a man between 18 and 35 years old in good health.

The V and J genes are TRBV10-2 and TRBJ1-3; D gene unclear. The CDR3 sequence is 16 residues long. V was trimmed by 5 bases and J by 0 bases, leaving 14 bases between them. The germline gives CDR1 WSHSY, CDR2 SAAADI. The CDR3 DNA follows: TGCGCCAGCAGTCGTCCCGGGGAACTCTCTGGAAACACCATATATTTT. Translated: CASSRPGELSGNTIYF.

The chain has TRBV9 and TRBJ2-5; D might be TRBD1 (5 bases). CDR1 is SGDLS, CDR2 YYNGEE, per germline. This CDR3 contains 14 residues. Trimming cost V 0 bases and J 2 bases, with 8 bases left between them. Here the CDR3 DNA reads TGTGCCAGCAGCGTAGAAGGGGTTCAAGAGACCCAGTACTTC. Translating it yields CASSVEGVQETQYF. Variable domain in full (rest from reference TRBV9 and TRBJ2-5): DSGVTQTPKHLITATGQRVTLRCSPRSGDLSVYWYQQSLDQGLQFLIQYYNGEERAKGNILERFSAQQFPDLHSELNLSSLELGDSALYFCASSVEGVQETQYFGPGTRLLVL.

The V gene is TRBV9, the J gene TRBJ1-1, with TRBD1 identical over 7 bases. From germline, CDR1 is SGDLS and CDR2 YYNGEE. The CDR3 loop spans 16 amino acids. Unmatched junction bases numbered 8, after V lost 3 bases and J lost 0 bases. In DNA form, the CDR3 reads TGTGCCAGCAGCGACCGACAGGGAACGATGAACACTGAAGCTTTCTTT. Residues: CASSDRQGTMNTEAFF.

The chain carries TRBV6-5 and TRBJ2-2; D not resolved. The CDR3 length is 14 residues. The germline V gene has CDR1 MNHEY and CDR2 SVGAGI. V was trimmed by 2 bases and J by 8 bases, leaving 12 bases between them. The CDR3 region is CASSYNEWSGELFF. The CDR3 DNA is TGTGCCAGCAGTTACAACGAGTGGAGTGGGGAGCTGTTTTTT.

This clone was observed a handful of times. The J gene is TRBJ1-2, the V gene TRBV9; no firm D call. The CDR3 contains 14 residues. Germline V gene lookup returns CDR1 SGDLS and CDR2 YYNGEE. Trimming took 5 bases from V and 3 from J, leaving 14 bases between them. Here the CDR3 DNA reads TGTGCCAGCAGTGACGGTTCAGTGTACTATGGCTACACCTTC. Translating gives CASSDGSVYYGYTF.

The chain uses TRBV29-1 and TRBJ1-1, with no clear D. With 7 bases removed from V and 7 bases from J, the gap between germline ends came to 10 bases. The V gene's germline CDR1 is SQVTM and CDR2 ANQGSEA. This CDR3 comprises 10 residues. For the CDR3, the DNA is TGCAGCGCCTTCGGCCTTGAAGCTTTCTTT. It specifies CSAFGLEAFF.

The CDR3 nucleotides read TGCGCCAGCAGCGGGACAGACCCCTACGAGCAGTACTTC. Protein sequence: CASSGTDPYEQYF. This sequence joins TRBV5-1 and TRBJ2-7; 7 bases fit TRBD1. The CDR3 spans 13 residues. Germline assignment: CDR1 SGHRS and CDR2 YFSETQ. Trimming cost V 4 bases and J 2 bases; bases outside gene matches: 3.

The chain has TRBV2 and TRBJ2-7; 14 nucleotides align to TRBD2. J gave up 5 bases and V 5 bases, and 11 bases lay outside the gene matches. CDR3 length: 17 amino acids. In germline, CDR1 is SNHLY, CDR2 FYNNEI. CDR3 region: CASSPGTSGSDVHEQYF. The CDR3 DNA sequence: TGTGCCAGCAGTCCCGGGACTAGCGGGAGTGATGTCCACGAGCAGTACTTC.

The gene calls are TRBV7-2 and TRBJ2-7; D is uncertain. Looked up from germline, CDR1 is SGHTA and CDR2 is FQGNSA. This CDR3 spans 13 amino acids. V was cut by 2 bases and J by 3 bases, with 8 bases left in between. CDR3 region: CASSLNGDYEQYF. The CDR3, as DNA: TGTGCCAGCAGCTTAAATGGAGACTACGAGCAGTACTTC. The complete variable domain, with remaining parts taken from reference TRBV7-2 and TRBJ2-7, reads GAGVSQSPSNKVTEKGKDVELRCDPISGHTALYWYRQSLGQGLEFLIYFQGNSAPDKSGLPSDRFSAERTGGSVSTLTIQRTQQEDSAVYLCASSLNGDYEQYFGPGTRLTVT.

This chain connects TRBV11-2 to TRBJ2-1; 14 positions match TRBD2. Losses at the gene ends were 5 bases for V and 7 bases for J; bases not matched to a gene: 10. The CDR3 spans 17 residues. From germline, CDR1 is SGHAT and CDR2 FQNNGV. CDR3 nucleotide sequence: TGTGCCAGCAGCCCAAGGGCGACTAGCGGGGGGGGAAATGAGCAGTTCTTC. Its protein is CASSPRATSGGGNEQFF.

The V and J genes are TRBV6-5 and TRBJ2-7; a weak D match, TRBD1 (5 bases). V gave up 6 bases and J gave up 4 bases, with 7 bases separating them. The CDR3 is made up of 11 amino acids. The germline V gene has CDR1 MNHEY and CDR2 SVGAGI. The CDR3 sequence is CASRDMYEQYF. Written as DNA, the CDR3 is TGTGCCAGCAGGGACATGTACGAGCAGTACTTC.

The V and J genes are TRBV14 and TRBJ1-1, with D possibly TRBD1 on 5 matching bases. With 6 bases removed from V and 7 bases from J, the gap between germline ends came to 12 bases. The germline V gene has CDR1 SGHDN and CDR2 FVKESK. There are 12 residues in the CDR3. This CDR3 reads CASSLLGGEAFF. In DNA, the CDR3 is TGTGCCAGCAGTCTCCTCGGGGGTGAAGCTTTCTTT.

This clone is a singleton in its sample. The chain employs TRBV5-8 and TRBJ1-5; 7 bases are shared with TRBD1. The CDR3 has 14 amino acids. V lost 3 bases, J lost 4 bases, and 4 bases stayed unmatched. Germline lookup yields CDR1 SGHTS and CDR2 YDEGEE. CDR3 nucleotides: TGTGCCAGCAGCTGGGACAGCTCAAATCAGCCCCAGCATTTT. It is translated as CASSWDSSNQPQHF.

The J gene is TRBJ1-2, the V gene TRBV5-4, with D perhaps matching TRBD1 (6 bases). Germline V gene lookup returns CDR1 SGHNT and CDR2 YYREEE (reference sequence). V lost 2 bases to trimming and J lost 4 bases, with 9 bases between them. This CDR3 is 13 amino acids long. This CDR3 reads CASSLQGGYGYTF. CDR3 coding DNA: TGTGCCAGCAGCTTACAGGGAGGCTATGGCTACACCTTC.

This chain joins TRBV10-1 and TRBJ2-1, with a tentative D call TRBD2 (6 bases). Germline values: CDR1 WNHNN, CDR2 SYGVQD (reference sequence). The germline V and J ends were trimmed by 0 bases and 0 bases, with 9 bases remaining between them. This CDR3 has 16 amino acids. The CDR3 reads CASSESKAGSYNEQFF. Written as DNA, the CDR3 is TGCGCCAGCAGTGAGTCGAAAGCGGGCTCCTACAATGAGCAGTTCTTC.

V is TRBV13 and J is TRBJ2-2; 8 nucleotides match TRBD2. Trimming took 4 bases from V and 0 from J; bases not matched to a gene: 4. Per the germline V gene, CDR1 is PRHDT and CDR2 is FYEKMQ (reference sequence). The CDR3 runs 16 residues. Here the CDR3 DNA reads TGTGCCAGCAGCTCAACTAGCGGCTCGAACACCGGGGAGCTGTTTTTT. It codes for CASSSTSGSNTGELFF.

The chain employs TRBV10-3 and TRBJ1-2, with TRBD1 as a possible D gene (5 bases). This CDR3 region has 14 residues. The germline V and J ends were trimmed by 2 bases and 4 bases, with 11 bases remaining between them. Germline V CDR1 and CDR2: ENHRY, SYGVKD. CDR3 protein: CAISETQDVYGYTF. Written as DNA, the CDR3 is TGTGCCATCAGTGAGACACAGGATGTCTATGGCTACACCTTC.

V gene TRBV27 combines with J gene TRBJ1-2, with 8 bases identical to TRBD1. Germline V gene data show CDR1 as MNHEY and CDR2 as SMNVEV (reference sequence). J gave up 8 bases and V 2 bases, and 7 bases lay outside the gene matches. The CDR3 spans 14 residues. The CDR3 region is CASSLLSGGDGYTF. The CDR3 nucleotides are TGTGCCAGCAGTTTACTATCAGGGGGCGACGGCTACACCTTC.

This clone has a handful of counts. The chain has TRBV6-6 and TRBJ2-7; 8 nucleotides align to TRBD2. V lost 6 bases, J lost 5 bases, and 6 bases stayed unmatched. The CDR3 runs to 13 residues. CDR1 and CDR2 (germline): MNHNY, SVGAGI (reference sequence). CDR3 region: CASRGTSGNEQYF. CDR3 DNA sequence: TGTGCCAGCAGAGGGACTAGTGGGAACGAGCAGTACTTC.

The rearrangement links TRBV29-1 to TRBJ2-7; 13 bases map to TRBD2. The CDR3 is 19 amino acids. From germline, CDR1 is SQVTM and CDR2 ANQGSEA. Unmatched junction bases numbered 15, after V lost 2 bases and J lost 2 bases. The CDR3 region has the DNA TGCAGCGTTGAATTTCCCCAACTAGCGGGAGGGCTTCTCACCTACGAGCAGTACTTC. It translates to CSVEFPQLAGGLLTYEQYF.

The chain links TRBV7-9 to TRBJ1-1; no clear D gene. This CDR3 region has 12 residues. Germline CDR1 SEHNR, CDR2 FQNEAQ (reference sequence). Trimming took off 4 bases at V and 4 bases at J, with 7 bases between the two ends. CDR3 region: CASSWGSTEAFF. CDR3 DNA sequence: TGTGCCAGCAGCTGGGGAAGCACTGAAGCTTTCTTT.

V gene TRBV4-2 combines with J gene TRBJ2-7; D possibly matches TRBD1 or TRBD2 (5 bases each). Germline V gene lookup returns CDR1 LGHNA and CDR2 YNFKEQ. The CDR3 has 15 residues. The V end was cut by 5 bases, the J end by 2 bases, with 16 bases between. The CDR3 loop reads CASSDTGTVPYEQYF. The CDR3 nucleotides read TGTGCCAGCAGCGACACCGGGACGGTGCCCTACGAGCAGTACTTC.

The rearrangement joins TRBV2 to TRBJ1-5, with D possibly being TRBD1 (5 bases). V lost 5 bases to trimming and J lost 3 bases, with 17 bases between them. This CDR3 contains 16 residues. Germline lookup yields CDR1 SNHLY and CDR2 FYNNEI. CDR3 nucleotides: TGTGCCAGCAGTTCGACAGAGGGTGAACACAATCAGCCCCAGCATTTT. It is translated as CASSSTEGEHNQPQHF.

This chain connects TRBV29-1 to TRBJ2-1, with TRBD2 matching over 8 bases. This CDR3 has 16 residues. The J segment lost 2 bases and the V segment lost 7 bases, leaving 13 bases of the junction unmatched. Germline CDR1 and CDR2: SQVTM and ANQGSEA. CDR3 sequence reads: CSGHRFTGGAYNEQFF. In nucleotides, the CDR3 is TGCAGCGGCCATCGATTCACGGGAGGGGCCTACAATGAGCAGTTCTTC.

The chain couples TRBV5-1 to TRBJ1-1; D possibly corresponds to TRBD1 (5 bases). CDR1 SGHRS and CDR2 YFSETQ come from the germline V gene. V lost 3 bases and J lost 5, with 20 bases in between. This CDR3 has 16 residues. The chain's CDR3 is CASSWGRGERWTEAFF. CDR3 DNA sequence: TGCGCCAGCAGCTGGGGACGAGGGGAGCGTTGGACTGAAGCTTTCTTT.

The rearrangement uses TRBV13 and TRBJ2-7; TRBD1 matches at 8 bases. The germline CDR1 and CDR2 sequences are PRHDT and FYEKMQ (reference sequence). The CDR3 covers 14 residues. Germline trimming cut 5 bases from V and 5 bases from J; bases unmatched to any gene: 8. CDR3 sequence (DNA): TGTGCCAGCAGCCAAGGACAGGGTCAAGACGAGCAGTACTTC. Translation gives CASSQGQGQDEQYF. The full variable domain, with the rest looked up from reference TRBV13 and TRBJ2-7, is AAGVIQSPRHLIKEKRETATLKCYPIPRHDTVYWYQQGPGQDPQFLISFYEKMQSDKGSIPDRFSAQQFSDYHSELNMSSLELGDSALYFCASSQGQGQDEQYFGPGTRLTVT.

The V gene is TRBV7-9, the J gene TRBJ2-7; no firm D call. The germline CDR1 and CDR2 sequences are SEHNR and FQNEAQ (reference sequence). The CDR3 extends over 11 amino acids. Deletions cut 10 bases from V and 7 bases from J, with 14 bases between. Written as DNA, the CDR3 is TGTGCCATCCCCCAAGGTCGAGAGCAGTACTTC. Amino acid sequence: CAIPQGREQYF.

The chain recombines TRBV25-1 with TRBJ2-2, with D perhaps TRBD1 (5 bases). Germline CDR1 and CDR2: MGHDK and SYGVNS. V lost 3 bases to trimming and J lost 5 bases, with 10 bases between them. The CDR3 length is 14 residues. CDR3 sequence: CASSEGRETGELFF. Written as DNA, the CDR3 is TGTGCCAGCAGTGAGGGGCGCGAGACCGGGGAGCTGTTTTTT.

CDR3 amino acids: CASSPGEGQGLFF. The CDR3, as DNA: TGTGCCAGCAGCCCGGGAGAGGGACAGGGCCTTTTCTTT. This rearrangement joins TRBV7-9 to TRBJ1-1, with TRBD1 matching over 9 bases. Germline V gene data show CDR1 as SEHNR and CDR2 as FQNEAQ (reference sequence). CDR3 size: 13 residues. V dropped 5 bases and J dropped 13; count of bases not matched to a gene: 11.